The 13 T cell receptor beta chains given below trace back to one sample, sequenced in a study of OX40 agonist ivuxolimab in advanced cancers. The assay was immunoSEQ multiplex PCR, and TCRdb's table has in-frame clones only and misses some. The repertoire holds 23,000 or so clones, with approximately 80% as singletons. The specimen comprised CD4+ or CD8+ T cells sorted from blood, sampled in a trial of the OX40 agonist ivuxolimab. Receptors were obtained from an adult with an advanced solid tumor such as melanoma, head and neck, liver or kidney cancer.

This clone was seen once. The chain couples TRBV7-9 to TRBJ2-5; D tentatively fits TRBD1 or TRBD2 (6 bases each). The germline V gene has CDR1 SEHNR and CDR2 FQNEAQ (reference sequence). The V and J ends lost 1 base and 1 base respectively, with 10 bases between them. This CDR3 has 15 residues. CDR3 sequence reads: CASSLGRGLQETQYF. CDR3 in DNA: TGTGCCAGCAGCTTAGGCAGGGGACTCCAAGAGACCCAGTACTTC.

The J gene is TRBJ2-5, the V gene TRBV7-8; D gene uncertain. The V gene lost 1 base and the J gene lost 2 bases, with 8 bases spanning the gap. Germline V gene sequence: CDR1 SGHVS, CDR2 FQNEAQ. The length of the CDR3 is 14 residues. The CDR3 region is CASSLGRLQETQYF. The CDR3 nucleotides are TGTGCCAGCAGCTTAGGGCGGTTGCAAGAGACCCAGTACTTC.

The chain couples TRBV7-9 to TRBJ2-5; possible D gene TRBD1, 5 bases. Per the germline V gene, CDR1 is SEHNR and CDR2 is FQNEAQ (reference sequence). Trimming took 1 base from V and 2 from J, leaving 8 bases between them. CDR3 length: 14 residues. The DNA of the CDR3 is TGTGCCAGCAGCTTAGTCCAGGGTCAAGAGACCCAGTACTTC. This encodes CASSLVQGQETQYF.

This chain links TRBV27 with TRBJ2-2, with 7 bases matching TRBD2. The length of the CDR3 is 15 residues. V lost 7 bases and J lost 4; bases outside the gene matches: 9. Germline V lookup: CDR1 MNHEY, CDR2 SMNVEV (reference sequence). DNA of the CDR3: TGTGCCAGCAACCTTCGGGGGGTTACCACCGGGGAGCTGTTTTTT. Protein: CASNLRGVTTGELFF.

The J gene is TRBJ2-5, the V gene TRBV19; tentatively, D is TRBD2 (7 bases). This CDR3 spans 14 amino acids. Trimming took 4 bases from V and 5 from J, leaving 14 bases between them. Germline V CDR1 and CDR2: LNHDA, SQIVND (reference sequence). CDR3 loop: CASSSRGAGETQYF. CDR3 nucleotide sequence: TGTGCCAGTAGTAGTCGGGGGGCCGGGGAGACCCAGTACTTC. The whole variable domain, remainder taken from reference TRBV19 and TRBJ2-5, is DGGITQSPKYLFRKEGQNVTLSCEQNLNHDAMYWYRQDPGQGLRLIYYSQIVNDFQKGDIAEGYSVSREKKESFPLTVTSAQKNPTAFYLCASSSRGAGETQYFGPGTRLLVL.

This chain uses TRBV14 with TRBJ1-1, with D hard to call. This CDR3 is 13 amino acids long. V lost 3 bases to trimming and J lost 2 bases, with 7 bases between them. Germline values: CDR1 SGHDN, CDR2 FVKESK. This chain's CDR3 is CASSQQPNTEAFF. The CDR3 bases are TGTGCCAGCAGCCAGCAACCTAACACTGAAGCTTTCTTT.

The gene calls are TRBV14 and TRBJ2-3; D remains unclear. CDR3 length equals 17 residues. The ends were cut back, 4 bases at V and 3 bases at J, with 20 bases in the middle. Germline V CDR1 and CDR2: SGHDN, FVKESK. CDR3 loop: CASSLDSYTVYTDTQYF. The CDR3 nucleotides read TGTGCCAGCAGCCTCGACTCCTACACCGTCTATACAGATACGCAGTATTTT.

This clone was seen more than once but under ten times. This rearrangement joins TRBV4-2 to TRBJ2-5, with 8 bases matching TRBD2. The CDR3 is 15 amino acids. Germline V gene lookup returns CDR1 LGHNA and CDR2 YNFKEQ. V was clipped by 7 bases and J by 5 bases; unmatched bases: 12. CDR3 sequence reads: CASTSAGTSMETQYF. CDR3 bases: TGTGCCAGCACCTCGGCCGGGACTAGTATGGAGACCCAGTACTTC.

The chain joins TRBV21-1 to TRBJ2-1; the table's D call of TRBD2 was not tested on the DNA. TRBV21-1 is termed a pseudogene. The CDR3 runs 18 residues. The CDR3 DNA reads as TGTGCCAGCAGCAAACGTAAGGAGCGGGAGGGCCGAAGCGATGAGCAGTTCTTC. This sequence encodes CASSKRKEREGRSDEQFF.

The chain carries TRBV9 and TRBJ1-2; 9 nucleotides align to TRBD1. Losses at the gene ends were 4 bases for V and 1 base for J; bases not matched to a gene: 5. The CDR3 extends over 15 amino acids. The germline V gene encodes CDR1 SGDLS and CDR2 YYNGEE. The CDR3 DNA reads TGTGCCAGCAGCAAAGGGGGACAGGGTAACTATGGCTACACCTTC. Protein product: CASSKGGQGNYGYTF.

The V call is TRBV6-5, the J call TRBJ1-3, with D possibly matching TRBD1 (6 bases). CDR1 MNHEY and CDR2 SVGAGI come from the germline V gene. There are 16 residues in the CDR3. The ends were cut back, 2 bases at V and 1 base at J, with 12 bases in the middle. CDR3 sequence reads: CASSYRSGQSGNTIYF. DNA for the CDR3: TGTGCCAGCAGTTACCGGAGTGGACAGTCTGGAAACACCATATATTTT.

This clone appeared once. J is TRBJ1-5 and V is TRBV28, with TRBD1 matching 9 bases. V shed 7 bases, J shed 0 bases, and the junction held 13 bases outside the gene matches. The CDR3 is 18 amino acids. Germline V CDR1 and CDR2: MDHEN, SYDVKM. This CDR3 is CASNNRDRAKYSNQPQHF. The DNA for the CDR3 is TGTGCCAGCAATAACCGGGACAGGGCGAAATATAGCAATCAGCCCCAGCATTTT.

V usage is TRBV4-3 and J usage is TRBJ2-3; 10 nucleotides line up with TRBD2. The CDR3 is 18 amino acids. After removal of 3 bases from V and 4 bases from J, the junction contained 13 bases not matched to a gene. The V gene's germline CDR1 is LGHNA and CDR2 YSLEER. CDR3 residues: CASSHKIGSSGGPDTQYF. CDR3 bases: TGCGCCAGCAGCCACAAGATCGGGAGTAGCGGGGGGCCAGATACGCAGTATTTT.